This TCR beta chain originates from a study of cytomegalovirus exposure and HLA in healthy donors. In the study overall: Earlier work reported 117 million unique TCR beta sequences from 180 million or so T cells. Overall study findings and caveats: In a later analysis, TCR beta V- and J-gene trimming showed a link to a missense DCLRE1C variant. Sequence variants that were highly shared formed a cluster that was likely a sequencing artifact.

As concerns this clone: The antigen remains unidentified.

Donors had nominal health at sampling but likely had unrecorded immune exposures. The CDR3 runs 14 residues. Germline CDR1 is MDHEN and CDR2 is SYDVKM. V gave up 5 bases and J gave up 4 bases, with 11 bases separating them. PCR involved 60 Vbeta and 13 Jbeta primers. Repertoires were generated with immunoSEQ multiplex PCR, while TCRdb's copy carries only in-frame clones and drops some. The sample records over 120,000 clones, 82% being singletons. The origin of this receptor is a young man in good health and CMV-seropositive. The material sequenced was PBMCs. The chain carries TRBV28 and TRBJ2-2, with D unclear. The CDR3 loop reads CASSPSPGTGELFF. Written as DNA, the CDR3 is TGTGCCAGCAGTCCCTCGCCGGGCACCGGGGAGCTGTTTTTT.